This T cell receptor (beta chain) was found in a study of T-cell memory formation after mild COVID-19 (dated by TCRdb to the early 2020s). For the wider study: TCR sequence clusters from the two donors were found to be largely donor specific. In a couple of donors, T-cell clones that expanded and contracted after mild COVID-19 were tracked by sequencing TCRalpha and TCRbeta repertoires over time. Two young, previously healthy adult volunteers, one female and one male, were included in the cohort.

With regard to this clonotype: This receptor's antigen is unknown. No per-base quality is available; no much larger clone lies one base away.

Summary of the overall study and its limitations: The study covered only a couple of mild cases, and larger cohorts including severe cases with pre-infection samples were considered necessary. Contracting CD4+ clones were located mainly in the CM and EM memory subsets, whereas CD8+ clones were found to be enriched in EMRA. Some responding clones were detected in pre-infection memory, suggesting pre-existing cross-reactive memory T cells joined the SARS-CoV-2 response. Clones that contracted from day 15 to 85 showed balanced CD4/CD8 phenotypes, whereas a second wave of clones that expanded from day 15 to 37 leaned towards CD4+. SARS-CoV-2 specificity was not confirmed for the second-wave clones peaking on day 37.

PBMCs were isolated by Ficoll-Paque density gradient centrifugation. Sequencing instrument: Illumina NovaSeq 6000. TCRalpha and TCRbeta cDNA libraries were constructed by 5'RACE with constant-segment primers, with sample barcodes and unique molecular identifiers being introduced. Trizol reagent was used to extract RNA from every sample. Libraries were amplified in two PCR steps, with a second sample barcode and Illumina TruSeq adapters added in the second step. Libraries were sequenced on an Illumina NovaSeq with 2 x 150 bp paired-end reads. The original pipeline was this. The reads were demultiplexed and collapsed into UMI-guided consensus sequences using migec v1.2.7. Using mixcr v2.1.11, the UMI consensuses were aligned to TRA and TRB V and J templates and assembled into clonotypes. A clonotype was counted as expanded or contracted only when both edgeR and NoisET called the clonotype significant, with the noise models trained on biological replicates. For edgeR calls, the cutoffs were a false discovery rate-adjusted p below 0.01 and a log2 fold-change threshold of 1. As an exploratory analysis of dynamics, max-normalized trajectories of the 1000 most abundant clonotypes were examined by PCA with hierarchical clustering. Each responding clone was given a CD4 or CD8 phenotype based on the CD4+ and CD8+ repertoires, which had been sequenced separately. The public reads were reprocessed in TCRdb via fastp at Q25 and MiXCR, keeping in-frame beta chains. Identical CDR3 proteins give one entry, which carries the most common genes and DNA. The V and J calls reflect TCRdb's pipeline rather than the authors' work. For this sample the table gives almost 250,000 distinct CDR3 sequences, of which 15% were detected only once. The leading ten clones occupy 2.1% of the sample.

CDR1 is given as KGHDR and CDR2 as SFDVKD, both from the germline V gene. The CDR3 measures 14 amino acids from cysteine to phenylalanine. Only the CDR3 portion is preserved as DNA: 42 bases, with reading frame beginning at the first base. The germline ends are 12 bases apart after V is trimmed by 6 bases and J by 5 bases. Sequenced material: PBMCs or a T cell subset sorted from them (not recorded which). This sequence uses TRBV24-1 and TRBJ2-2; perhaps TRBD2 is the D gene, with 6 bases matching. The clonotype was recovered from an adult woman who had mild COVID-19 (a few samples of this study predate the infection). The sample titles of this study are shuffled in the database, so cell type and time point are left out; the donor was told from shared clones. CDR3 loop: CATSPSVVTGELFF. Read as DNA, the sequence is TGTGCCACCAGTCCTAGCGTTGTTACCGGGGAGCTGTTTTTT.